The 3 T cell receptor beta chains reported below all come from one sample, sequenced in a study of T cell repertoires in cytomegalovirus infection. TCRdb analysed the reads with MiXCR anew, one entry per CDR3 protein. Found here are approximately 550,000 distinct CDR3 sequences, about 15% of them singletons; the top ten hold around 25%. Sample: CD8+ T cells from PBMCs. The receptors derive from a human donor in good health (CMV status not recorded). Some clones in this sample may be carry-over from other donors' samples.

This clonotype has ten or more counts. The CDR3 DNA sequence: TGTGCCAGCAGTTACTCGAGGTCAGGGGCTGGGGCTAACTATGGCTACACCTTC. Amino acids: CASSYSRSGAGANYGYTF. The rearrangement uses TRBV6-6 and TRBJ1-2, with a weak D call TRBD1 (6 bases). Trimming took 0 bases from V and 0 from J, leaving 17 bases between them. CDR1 and CDR2 (germline): MNHNY, SVGAGI (reference sequence). The CDR3 covers 18 residues.

Comment on this clonotype: This sequence may be a read error, since a much larger clone differs from it by one base. The rearrangement uses TRBV7-9 and TRBJ1-4; D gene unclear. The germline V gene has CDR1 SEHNR and CDR2 FQNEAQ (reference sequence). Deletions cut 0 bases from V and 8 bases from J, with 4 bases between. This CDR3 comprises 12 residues. The CDR3 reads CASSLAKEKLFF. The CDR3, as DNA: TGTGCCAGCAGCTTAGCCAAGGAAAAACTGTTTTTT. The entire variable domain, with the rest obtained from reference TRBV7-9 and TRBJ1-4, is as follows: DTGVSQNPRHKITKRGQNVTFRCDPISEHNRLYWYRQTLGQGPEFLTYFQNEAQLEKSRLLSDRFSAERPKGSFSTLEIQRTEQGDSAMYLCASSLAKEKLFFGSGTQLSVL.

There are many counts of this clonotype. The chain carries TRBV19 and TRBJ1-5; D unclear. The CDR3 sequence is 14 residues long. CDR1 and CDR2 (germline): LNHDA, SQIVND (reference sequence). V was shortened by 3 bases and J by 0 bases, with 6 bases between the two germline ends. CDR3 amino acids: CASSIRDSNQPQHF. CDR3 DNA: TGTGCCAGTAGTATTAGGGATAGCAATCAGCCCCAGCATTTT.